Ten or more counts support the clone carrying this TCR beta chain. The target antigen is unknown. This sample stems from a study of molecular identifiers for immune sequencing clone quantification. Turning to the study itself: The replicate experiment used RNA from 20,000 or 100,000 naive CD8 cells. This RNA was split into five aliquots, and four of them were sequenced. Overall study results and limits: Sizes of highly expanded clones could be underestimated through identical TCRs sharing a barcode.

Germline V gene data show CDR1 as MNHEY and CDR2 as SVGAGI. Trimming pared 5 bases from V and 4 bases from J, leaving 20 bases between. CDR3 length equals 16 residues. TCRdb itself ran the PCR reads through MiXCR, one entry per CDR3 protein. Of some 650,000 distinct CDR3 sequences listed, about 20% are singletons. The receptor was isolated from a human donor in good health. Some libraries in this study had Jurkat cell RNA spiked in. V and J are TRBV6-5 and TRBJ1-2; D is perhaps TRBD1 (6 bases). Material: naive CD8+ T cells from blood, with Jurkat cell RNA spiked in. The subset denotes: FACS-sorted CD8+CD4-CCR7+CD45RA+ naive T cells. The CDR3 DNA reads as TGTGCCAGCAGTCTCACCTGGGGGCAGGCCGCCTATGGCTACACCTTC. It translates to CASSLTWGQAAYGYTF.